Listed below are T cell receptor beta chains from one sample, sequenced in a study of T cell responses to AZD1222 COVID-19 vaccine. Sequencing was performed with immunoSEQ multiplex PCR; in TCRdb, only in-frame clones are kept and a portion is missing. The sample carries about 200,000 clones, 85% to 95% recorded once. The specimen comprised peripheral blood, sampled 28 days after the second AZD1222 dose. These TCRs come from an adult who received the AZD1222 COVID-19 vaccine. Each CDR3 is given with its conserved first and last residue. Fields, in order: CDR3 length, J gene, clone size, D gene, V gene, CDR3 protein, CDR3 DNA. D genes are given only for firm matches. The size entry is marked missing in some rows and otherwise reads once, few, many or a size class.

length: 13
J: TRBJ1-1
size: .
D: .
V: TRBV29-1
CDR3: CSVDQTQNTEAFF
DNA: TGCAGCGTTGATCAGACGCAGAACACTGAAGCTTTCTTT

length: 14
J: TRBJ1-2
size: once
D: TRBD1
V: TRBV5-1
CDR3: CASSSVGTGNGYTF
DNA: TGCGCCAGCAGCTCCGTGGGGACAGGGAATGGCTACACCTTC

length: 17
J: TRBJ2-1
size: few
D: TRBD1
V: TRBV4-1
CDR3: CASSLDTGQGIWNEQFF
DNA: TGCGCCAGCAGCCTCGACACGGGACAGGGTATTTGGAATGAGCAGTTCTTC

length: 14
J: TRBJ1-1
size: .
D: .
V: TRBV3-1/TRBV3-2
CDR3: CASSQAPGAAEAFF
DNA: TGTGCCAGCAGCCAAGCACCAGGGGCCGCTGAAGCTTTCTTT

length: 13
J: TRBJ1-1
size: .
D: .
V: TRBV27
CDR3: CASSFGGNTEAFF
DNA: TGTGCCAGCAGTTTCGGGGGGAACACTGAAGCTTTCTTT

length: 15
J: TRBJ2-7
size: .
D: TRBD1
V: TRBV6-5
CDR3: CASSKGQGEQYEQYF
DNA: TGTGCCAGCAGCAAAGGACAGGGCGAACAATACGAGCAGTACTTC

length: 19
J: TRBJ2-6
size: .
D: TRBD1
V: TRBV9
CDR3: CASSAGLWGQGAGANVLTF
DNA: TGTGCCAGCAGCGCGGGACTATGGGGACAGGGGGCTGGGGCCAACGTCCTGACTTTC

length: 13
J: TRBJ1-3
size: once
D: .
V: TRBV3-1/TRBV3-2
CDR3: CASSPFSGNTIYF
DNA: TGTGCCAGCAGCCCCTTTTCCGGAAACACCATATATTTT

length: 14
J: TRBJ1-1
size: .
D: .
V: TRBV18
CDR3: CASSPPNLNTEAFF
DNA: TGTGCCAGCTCACCACCGAACCTTAACACTGAAGCTTTCTTT

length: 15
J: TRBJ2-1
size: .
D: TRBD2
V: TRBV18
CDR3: CASSPQEGLAWEQFF
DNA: TGTGCCAGCTCACCTCAGGAAGGACTAGCATGGGAGCAGTTCTTC

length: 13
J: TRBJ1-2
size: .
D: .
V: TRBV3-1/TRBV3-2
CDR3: CASTRREGYGYTF
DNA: TGTGCCAGCACCCGGCGGGAAGGGTATGGCTACACCTTC

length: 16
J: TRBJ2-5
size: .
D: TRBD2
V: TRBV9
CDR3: CASSVGPSGGEETQYF
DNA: TGTGCCAGCAGCGTAGGACCCAGCGGGGGGGAAGAGACCCAGTACTTC

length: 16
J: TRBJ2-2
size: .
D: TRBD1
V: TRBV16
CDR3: CASSRLGTGNTGELFF
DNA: TGTGCCAGCAGCCGGCTTGGGACAGGGAACACCGGGGAGCTGTTTTTT

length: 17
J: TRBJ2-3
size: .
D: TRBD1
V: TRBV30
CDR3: CAWSVIEGARQTDTQYF
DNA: TGTGCCTGGAGTGTAATCGAGGGGGCAAGGCAGACAGATACGCAGTATTTT

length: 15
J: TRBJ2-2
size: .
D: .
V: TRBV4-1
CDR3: CASSPRGANTGELFF
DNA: TGCGCCAGCAGCCCCCGGGGAGCGAACACCGGGGAGCTGTTTTTT

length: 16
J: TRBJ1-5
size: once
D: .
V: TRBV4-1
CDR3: CASSQDGWGSNQPQHF
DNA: TGCGCCAGCAGCCAAGACGGGTGGGGTAGCAATCAGCCCCAGCATTTT

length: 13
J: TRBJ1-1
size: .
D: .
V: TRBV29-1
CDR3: CSSWTQAPSEAFF
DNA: TGCAGCTCGTGGACGCAGGCGCCGAGTGAAGCTTTCTTT

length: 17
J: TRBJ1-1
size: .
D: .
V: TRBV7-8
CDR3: CASSPSLIWPTNTEAFF
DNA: TGTGCCAGCAGCCCAAGTCTGATCTGGCCGACGAACACTGAAGCTTTCTTT

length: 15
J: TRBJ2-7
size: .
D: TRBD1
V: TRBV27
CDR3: CASSLSSGTGVEQYF
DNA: TGTGCCAGCAGTTTATCCTCCGGGACAGGGGTCGAGCAGTACTTC

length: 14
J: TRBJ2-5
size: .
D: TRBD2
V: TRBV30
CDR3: CAWSVRTSGETQYF
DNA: TGTGCCTGGAGTGTACGGACTAGCGGGGAGACCCAGTACTTC

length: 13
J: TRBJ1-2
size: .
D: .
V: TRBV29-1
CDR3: CSGGVSTGYGYTF
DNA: TGCAGCGGGGGGGTATCTACAGGTTATGGCTACACCTTC

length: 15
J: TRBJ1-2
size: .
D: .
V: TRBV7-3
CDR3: CASSSTSGGNYGYTF
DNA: TGTGCCAGCAGCTCAACCAGCGGGGGTAACTATGGCTACACCTTC

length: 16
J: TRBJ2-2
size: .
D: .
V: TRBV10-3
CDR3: CAISESSISNTGELFF
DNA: TGTGCCATCAGTGAGTCAAGTATATCGAACACCGGGGAGCTGTTTTTT

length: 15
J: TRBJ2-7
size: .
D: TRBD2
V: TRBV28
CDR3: CASTLRGGASYEQYF
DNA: TGTGCCAGCACCCTGCGCGGGGGGGCCTCCTACGAGCAGTACTTC

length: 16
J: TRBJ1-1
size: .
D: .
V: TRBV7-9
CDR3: CASSRIQVIMNTEAFF
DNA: TGTGCCAGCAGCCGAATACAGGTCATCATGAACACTGAAGCTTTCTTT

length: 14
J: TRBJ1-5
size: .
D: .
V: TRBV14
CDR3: CASSQSNSNQPQHF
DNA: TGTGCCAGCAGCCAAAGCAATAGCAATCAGCCCCAGCATTTT

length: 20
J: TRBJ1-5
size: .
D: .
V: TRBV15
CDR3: CATSRELLLLRTAENQPQHF
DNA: TGTGCCACCAGCAGAGAACTACTTTTACTCCGGACCGCTGAAAATCAGCCCCAGCATTTT

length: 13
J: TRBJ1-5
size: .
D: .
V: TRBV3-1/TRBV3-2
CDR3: CASSQGGGRPQHF
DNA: TGTGCCAGCAGCCAAGGAGGCGGACGGCCCCAGCATTTT